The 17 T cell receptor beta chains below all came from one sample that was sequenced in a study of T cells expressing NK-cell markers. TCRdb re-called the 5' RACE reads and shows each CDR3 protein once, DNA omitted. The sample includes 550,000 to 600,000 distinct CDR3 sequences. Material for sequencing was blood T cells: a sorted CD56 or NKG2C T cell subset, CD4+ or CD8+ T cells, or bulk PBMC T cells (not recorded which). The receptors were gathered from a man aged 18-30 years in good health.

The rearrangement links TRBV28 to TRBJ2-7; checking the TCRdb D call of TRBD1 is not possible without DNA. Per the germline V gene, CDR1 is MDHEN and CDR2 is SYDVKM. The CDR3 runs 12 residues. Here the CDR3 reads CASRTLPYEQYF.

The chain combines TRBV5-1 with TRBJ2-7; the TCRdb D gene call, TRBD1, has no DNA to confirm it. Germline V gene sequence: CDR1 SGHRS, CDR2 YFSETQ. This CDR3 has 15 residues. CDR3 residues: CASSLVVGGPSEQYF.

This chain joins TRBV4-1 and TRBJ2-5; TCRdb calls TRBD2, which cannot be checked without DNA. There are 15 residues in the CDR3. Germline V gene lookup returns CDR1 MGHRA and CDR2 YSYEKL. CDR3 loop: CASSQDNGRAKTQYF.

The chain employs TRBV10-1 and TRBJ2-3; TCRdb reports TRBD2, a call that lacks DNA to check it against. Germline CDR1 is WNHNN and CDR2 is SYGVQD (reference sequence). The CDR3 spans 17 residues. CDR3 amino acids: CASSLPGLAGGPDTQYF.

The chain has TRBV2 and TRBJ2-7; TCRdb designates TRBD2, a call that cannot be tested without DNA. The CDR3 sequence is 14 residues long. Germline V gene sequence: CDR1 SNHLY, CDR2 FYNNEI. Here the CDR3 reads CASLTSGISYEQYF.

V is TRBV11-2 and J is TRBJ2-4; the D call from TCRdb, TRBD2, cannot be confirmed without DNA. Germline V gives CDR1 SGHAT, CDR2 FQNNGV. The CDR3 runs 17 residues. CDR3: CASSLPQGGIDTNIQYF.

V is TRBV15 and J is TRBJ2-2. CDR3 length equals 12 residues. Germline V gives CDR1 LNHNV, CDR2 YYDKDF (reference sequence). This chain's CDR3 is CATSIDFGELFF. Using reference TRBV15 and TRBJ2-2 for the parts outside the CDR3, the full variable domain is DAMVIQNPRYQVTQFGKPVTLSCSQTLNHNVMYWYQQKSSQAPKLLFHYYDKDFNNEADTPDNFQSRRPNTSFCFLDIRSPGLGDTAMYLCATSIDFGELFFGEGSRLTVL.

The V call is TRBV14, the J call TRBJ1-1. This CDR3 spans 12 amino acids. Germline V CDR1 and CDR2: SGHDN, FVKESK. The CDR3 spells CASSQEWGRAFF.

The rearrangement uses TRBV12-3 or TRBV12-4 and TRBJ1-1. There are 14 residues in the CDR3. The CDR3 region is CASSISLLNTEAFF.

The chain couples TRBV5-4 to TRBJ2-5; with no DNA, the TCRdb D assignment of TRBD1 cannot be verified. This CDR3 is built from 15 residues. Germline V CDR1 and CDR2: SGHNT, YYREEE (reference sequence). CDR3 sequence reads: CASSLGDGGAETQYF.

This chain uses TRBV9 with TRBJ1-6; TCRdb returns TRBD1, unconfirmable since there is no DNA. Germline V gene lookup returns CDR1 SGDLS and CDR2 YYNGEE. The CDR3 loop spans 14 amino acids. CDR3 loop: CASSVGQGNSPLHF.

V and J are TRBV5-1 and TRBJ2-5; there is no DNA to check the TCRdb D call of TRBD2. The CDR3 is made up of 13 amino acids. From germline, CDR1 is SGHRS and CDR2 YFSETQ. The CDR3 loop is CASSFGLKETQYF.

CDR3 sequence reads: CASRGETGGNTEAFF. The rearrangement uses TRBV2 and TRBJ1-1; the D call of TRBD1 rests on TCRdb alone, since no DNA is present to check it. Germline values: CDR1 SNHLY, CDR2 FYNNEI. This CDR3 is 15 amino acids long.

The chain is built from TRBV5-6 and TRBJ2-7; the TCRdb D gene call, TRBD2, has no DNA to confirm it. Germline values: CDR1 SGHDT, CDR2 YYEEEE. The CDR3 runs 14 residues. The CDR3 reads CASARGGETYEQYF.

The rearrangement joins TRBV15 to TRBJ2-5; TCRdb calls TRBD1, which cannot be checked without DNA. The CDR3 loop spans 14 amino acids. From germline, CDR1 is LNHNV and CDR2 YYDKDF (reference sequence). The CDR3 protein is CATSKVGGLETQYF.

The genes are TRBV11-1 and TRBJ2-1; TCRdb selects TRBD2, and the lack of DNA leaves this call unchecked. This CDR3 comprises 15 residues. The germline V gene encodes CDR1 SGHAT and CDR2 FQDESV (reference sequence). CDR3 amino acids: CASSLGLAVHNEQFF.

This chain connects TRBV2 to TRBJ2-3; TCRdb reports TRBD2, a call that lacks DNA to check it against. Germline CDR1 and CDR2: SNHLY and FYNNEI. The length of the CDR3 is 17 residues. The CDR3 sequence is CASSVSSSGLSTDTQYF. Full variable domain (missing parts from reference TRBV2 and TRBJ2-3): EPEVTQTPSHQVTQMGQEVILRCVPISNHLYFYWYRQILGQKVEFLVSFYNNEISEKSEIFDDQFSVERPDGSNFTLKIRSTKLEDSAMYFCASSVSSSGLSTDTQYFGPGTRLTVL.